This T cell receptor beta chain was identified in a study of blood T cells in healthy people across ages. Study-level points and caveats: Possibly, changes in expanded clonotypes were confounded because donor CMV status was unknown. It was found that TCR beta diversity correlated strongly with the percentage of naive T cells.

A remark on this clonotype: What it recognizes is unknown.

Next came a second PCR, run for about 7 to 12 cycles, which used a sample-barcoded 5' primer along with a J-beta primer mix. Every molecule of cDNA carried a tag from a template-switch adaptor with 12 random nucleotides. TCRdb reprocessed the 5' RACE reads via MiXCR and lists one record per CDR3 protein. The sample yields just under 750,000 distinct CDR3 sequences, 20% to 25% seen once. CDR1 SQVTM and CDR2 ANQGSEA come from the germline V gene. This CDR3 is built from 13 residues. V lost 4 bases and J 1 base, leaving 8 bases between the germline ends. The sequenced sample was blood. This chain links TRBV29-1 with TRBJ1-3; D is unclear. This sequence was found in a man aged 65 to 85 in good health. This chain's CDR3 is CSVGTSSGNTIYF. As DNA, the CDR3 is TGCAGCGTTGGAACTTCGTCTGGAAACACCATATATTTT. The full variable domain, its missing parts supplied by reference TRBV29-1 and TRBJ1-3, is SAVISQKPSRDICQRGTSLTIQCQVDSQVTMMFWYRQQPGQSLTLIATANQGSEATYESGFVIDKFPISRPNLTFSTLTVSNMSPEDSSIYLCSVGTSSGNTIYFGEGSWLTVV.